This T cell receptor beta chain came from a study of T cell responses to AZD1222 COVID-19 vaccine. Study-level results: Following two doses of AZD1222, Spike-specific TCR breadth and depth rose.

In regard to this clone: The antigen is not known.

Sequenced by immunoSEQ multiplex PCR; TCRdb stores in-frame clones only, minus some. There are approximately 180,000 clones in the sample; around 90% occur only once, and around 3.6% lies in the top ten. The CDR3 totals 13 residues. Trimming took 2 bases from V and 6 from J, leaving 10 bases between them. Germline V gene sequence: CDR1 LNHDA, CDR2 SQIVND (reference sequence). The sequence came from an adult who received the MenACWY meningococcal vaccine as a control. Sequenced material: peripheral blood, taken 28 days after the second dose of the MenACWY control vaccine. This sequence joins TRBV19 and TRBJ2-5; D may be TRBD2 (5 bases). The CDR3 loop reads CASSISLAKTQYF. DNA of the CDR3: TGTGCCAGTAGTATAAGCCTAGCAAAGACCCAGTACTTC.